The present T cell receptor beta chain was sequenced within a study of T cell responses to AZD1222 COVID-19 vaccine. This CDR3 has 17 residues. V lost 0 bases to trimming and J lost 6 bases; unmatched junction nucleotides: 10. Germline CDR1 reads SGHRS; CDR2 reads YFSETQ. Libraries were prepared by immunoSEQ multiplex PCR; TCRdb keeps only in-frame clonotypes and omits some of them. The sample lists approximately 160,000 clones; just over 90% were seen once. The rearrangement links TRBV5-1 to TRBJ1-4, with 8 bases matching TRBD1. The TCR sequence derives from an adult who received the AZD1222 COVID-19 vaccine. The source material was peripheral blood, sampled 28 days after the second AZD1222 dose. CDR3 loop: CASSLGGTGYADEKLFF. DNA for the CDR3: TGCGCCAGCAGCTTGGGTGGGACAGGCTATGCGGATGAAAAACTGTTTTTT.